One sample yielded the 25 T cell receptor beta chains listed below, sequenced in a study of tissue T cells after allogeneic stem cell transplantation (dated by TCRdb to between 2020 and 2023). The method was the immunoSEQ multiplex PCR assay. TCRdb retrieved this table from immuneACCESS and kept in-frame rearrangements only. Not all clones are present; in checked studies, unresolved V genes account for under half, and no reason is known for the remainder. The sample includes around 2,000 clones, with around 69% observed a single time. The top ten hold about 17% of the sample. The time point label here, explained by the study, means: human tissue collected at research (rapid) autopsy. Over a roughly three-year period, roughly 7 adult allo-HCT recipients who had steroid-refractory GVHD were prospectively enrolled in a research-autopsy study. The input for sequencing was ileal tissue, taken at autopsy. The receptors were sampled from a male patient at least 60 years old with steroid-refractory graft-versus-host disease after an allogeneic stem cell transplant. After a transplant, the donor of the graft may account for some T cells.

This rearrangement joins TRBV5-1 to TRBJ1-1; TRBD1 is a possible D gene (6 bases). Germline V gene sequence: CDR1 SGHRS, CDR2 YFSETQ. V lost 4 bases to trimming and J lost 1 base, with 11 bases between them. The CDR3 is 14 amino acids. The CDR3 coding sequence is TGCGCCAGCAGCCTTGGACAGCAGAACACTGAAGCTTTCTTT. It specifies CASSLGQQNTEAFF.

This clone was detected a few times. V and J are TRBV6-5 and TRBJ1-2, with unresolved D. V lost 0 bases and J lost 5, with 10 bases in between. CDR3 size: 14 residues. From germline, CDR1 is MNHEY and CDR2 SVGAGI. The CDR3 here is CASSYSAAKYGYTF. The CDR3 nucleotides are TGTGCCAGCAGTTACTCTGCGGCCAAGTATGGCTACACCTTC.

This rearrangement joins TRBV11-2 to TRBJ1-1, with D perhaps TRBD1 (6 bases). Germline CDR1 SGHAT, CDR2 FQNNGV. The V gene lost 3 bases and the J gene lost 2 bases, with 10 bases spanning the gap. The CDR3 covers 14 residues. The CDR3 DNA follows: TGTGCCAGCAGCTTCGGACAGTTAAACACTGAAGCTTTCTTT. As protein: CASSFGQLNTEAFF.

Relative to its sample, this clone is large. The chain combines TRBV15 with TRBJ1-2; D is undetermined. This CDR3 has 16 amino acids. The ends were cut back, 0 bases at V and 8 bases at J, with 19 bases in the middle. Looked up from germline, CDR1 is LNHNV and CDR2 is YYDKDF (reference sequence). CDR3 sequence reads: CATSRDHRVGLQGYTF. The CDR3 DNA follows: TGTGCCACCAGCAGAGATCATCGGGTGGGGTTGCAAGGCTACACCTTC.

The gene calls are TRBV6-2 or TRBV6-3 and TRBJ2-3; possibly TRBD1 for D (5 bases). Trimming took 2 bases from V and 9 from J, leaving 9 bases between them. CDR1 is MNHEY, CDR2 SVGEGT, per germline. The CDR3 consists of 12 residues. The CDR3 loop is CASSYGASTQYF. In DNA form, the CDR3 reads TGTGCCAGCAGTTACGGGGCATCCACGCAGTATTTT.

By its share, this clone is large. This chain links TRBV5-1 with TRBJ1-1; the D gene is possibly TRBD1 (5 bases). Germline CDR1 reads SGHRS; CDR2 reads YFSETQ. V lost 0 bases, J lost 9 bases, and 12 bases lay in between. The CDR3 is made up of 13 amino acids. The DNA of the CDR3 is TGCGCCAGCAGCTTGGCCTCAGGGCGGCAAGCTTTCTTT. Translation gives CASSLASGRQAFF.

Comment on this clone: Different DNA sequences within this sample yield the same CDR3. The V call is TRBV24-1, the J call TRBJ2-1, with D tentatively TRBD2 (5 bases). Germline V gene lookup returns CDR1 KGHDR and CDR2 SFDVKD. This CDR3 is built from 11 residues. V was shortened by 4 bases and J by 8 bases, with 5 bases between the two germline ends. The CDR3 sequence: CATSDGDEQFF. In DNA form, the CDR3 reads TGTGCCACCAGTGACGGGGATGAGCAGTTCTTC.

This chain uses TRBV4-2 with TRBJ1-5, with D possibly being TRBD1 (5 bases). The germline V and J ends were trimmed by 6 bases and 4 bases, with 13 bases remaining between them. The CDR3 consists of 14 residues. In germline, CDR1 is LGHNA, CDR2 YNFKEQ. CDR3 residues: CASRPGGGNQPQHF. The CDR3 coding sequence is TGTGCCAGCAGGCCCGGGGGGGGGAATCAGCCCCAGCATTTT.

This rearrangement joins TRBV3-1 (or the pseudogene TRBV3-2) to TRBJ1-1; D remains unclear. V was trimmed by 1 base and J by 0 bases, leaving 9 bases between them. Germline V gives CDR1 LGHDT, CDR2 YNNKEL (reference sequence). The CDR3 totals 15 residues. CDR3 sequence reads: CASSQGTAMNTEAFF. The CDR3 nucleotides read TGTGCCAGCAGCCAAGGGACGGCGATGAACACTGAAGCTTTCTTT.

The chain uses TRBV19 and TRBJ2-1, with 9 bases lining up with TRBD1. CDR3 length equals 14 residues. The junction had 7 bases not matched to a gene; V was cut back by 7 bases and J by 6 bases. Germline CDR1 and CDR2: LNHDA and SQIVND (reference sequence). The CDR3 DNA is TGTGCCAGTACCGGGACAGGGTATAGCAATGAGCAGTTCTTC. Encoded protein: CASTGTGYSNEQFF.

This chain links TRBV19 with TRBJ2-2; 9 positions match TRBD1. The CDR3 is 17 amino acids. Germline lookup yields CDR1 LNHDA and CDR2 SQIVND (reference sequence). Trimming took 6 bases from V and 1 from J; bases not matched to a gene: 9. The CDR3 sequence is CASRKDRGLRNTGELFF. CDR3 nucleotides: TGTGCCAGTAGAAAGGACAGGGGTTTGAGGAACACCGGGGAGCTGTTTTTT.

The chain combines TRBV27 with TRBJ1-6; no firm D call. Trimming pared 3 bases from V and 9 bases from J, leaving 18 bases between. Per the germline V gene, CDR1 is MNHEY and CDR2 is SMNVEV (reference sequence). The CDR3 contains 16 residues. This CDR3 is CASSFSVHSGSSPLHF. In nucleotides, the CDR3 is TGTGCCAGCAGTTTTTCGGTCCACTCAGGATCTTCACCCCTCCACTTT.

This clone was seen only a few times. The chain has TRBV6-5 and TRBJ1-2; D not certain. V was shortened by 5 bases and J by 4 bases, with 8 bases between the two germline ends. CDR1 and CDR2 from the germline V gene are MNHEY and SVGAGI. There are 12 residues in the CDR3. CDR3 coding DNA: TGTGCCAGCAGTCCCTTGAGCTATGGCTACACCTTC. Translating gives CASSPLSYGYTF.

The genes are TRBV29-1 and TRBJ2-4; a possible D gene is TRBD1 (6 bases). The germline V and J ends were trimmed by 6 bases and 1 base, with 13 bases remaining between them. CDR1 and CDR2 (germline): SQVTM, ANQGSEA. The CDR3 length is 14 residues. This CDR3 reads CSVEKGEAKNIQYF. CDR3 DNA sequence: TGCAGCGTAGAAAAGGGGGAGGCCAAAAACATTCAGTACTTC.

This clone ranks as large. The genes are TRBV18 and TRBJ1-5; no clear D gene. CDR3 length equals 17 residues. The germline CDR1 and CDR2 sequences are KGHSH and LQKENI. The V end lost 4 bases, the J end lost 0 bases, and 16 bases lay between the germline ends. CDR3 region: CASSLKRLSYSNQPQHF. The CDR3 nucleotides read TGTGCCAGCTCACTGAAAAGGCTTTCCTATAGCAATCAGCCCCAGCATTTT.

This chain uses TRBV6-2 or TRBV6-3 with TRBJ1-2; D unclear. V was cut by 0 bases and J by 6 bases, with 8 bases left in between. CDR1 MNHEY and CDR2 SVGEGT come from the germline V gene. The CDR3 length is 13 residues. The CDR3 DNA is TGTGCCAGCAGTTACTCCGTCGGGAATGGCTACACCTTC. Protein product: CASSYSVGNGYTF.

A single count supports this clone. The V call is TRBV2, the J call TRBJ2-1, with D unclear. This CDR3 spans 16 amino acids. V was pared by 4 bases and J by 1 base, with 14 bases between. Germline V gene sequence: CDR1 SNHLY, CDR2 FYNNEI. CDR3 bases: TGTGCCAGCAGTGGATTGGACGGGCGGTCCTACAATGAGCAGTTCTTC. Residues: CASSGLDGRSYNEQFF. Full variable domain (rest looked up from reference TRBV2 and TRBJ2-1): EPEVTQTPSHQVTQMGQEVILRCVPISNHLYFYWYRQILGQKVEFLVSFYNNEISEKSEIFDDQFSVERPDGSNFTLKIRSTKLEDSAMYFCASSGLDGRSYNEQFFGPGTRLTVL.

The gene calls are TRBV5-5 and TRBJ2-5; D is perhaps TRBD1 (6 bases). Germline-derived CDR1 and CDR2 are SGHKS and YYEKEE (reference sequence). The V end was cut by 3 bases, the J end by 1 base, with 13 bases between. The CDR3 runs 15 residues. The CDR3, as DNA: TGTGCCAGCAGCTCGAGCCCAGGGGCCCAAGAGACCCAGTACTTC. Its protein product is CASSSSPGAQETQYF.

This clone was seen once. This chain links TRBV11-2 with TRBJ2-1; 8 bases are shared with TRBD2. V lost 6 bases to trimming and J lost 7 bases; unmatched junction nucleotides: 14. Germline V gene data show CDR1 as SGHAT and CDR2 as FQNNGV. The CDR3 runs to 16 residues. CDR3 DNA: TGTGCCAGCAGTTTCAGACTAGCGAAGGTGGATAATGAGCAGTTCTTC. This gives the protein CASSFRLAKVDNEQFF.

In its sample, this clone was seen a few times. This chain joins TRBV10-1 and TRBJ2-4, with 10 bases fitting TRBD1. CDR1 WNHNN and CDR2 SYGVQD come from the germline V gene (reference sequence). V was clipped by 6 bases and J by 1 base; unmatched bases: 6. This CDR3 spans 16 amino acids. The CDR3 DNA is TGCGCCAGCAGGGGGACAGGGGTTTCGGCCAAAAACATTCAGTACTTC. This codes for CASRGTGVSAKNIQYF.

The chain joins TRBV19 to TRBJ1-1, with TRBD1 identical over 10 bases. The CDR3 is 13 amino acids. In germline, CDR1 is LNHDA, CDR2 SQIVND (reference sequence). Unmatched junction bases numbered 6, after V lost 7 bases and J lost 7 bases. The CDR3 DNA follows: TGTGCCAGTAAGGACAGGGGGTTTGTTGAAGCTTTCTTT. Translation gives CASKDRGFVEAFF.

V gene TRBV11-2 combines with J gene TRBJ1-4; no reliable D call. The germline V gene encodes CDR1 SGHAT and CDR2 FQNNGV. Trimming removed 5 bases at V and 8 bases at J, with 12 bases between. The CDR3 consists of 13 residues. Here the CDR3 DNA reads TGTGCCAGCAGCATTTTATTGGGGGAAAAACTGTTTTTT. It codes for CASSILLGEKLFF.

The V call is TRBV5-1, the J call TRBJ2-2; tentative D call: TRBD1 (5 bases). The V gene's germline CDR1 is SGHRS and CDR2 YFSETQ. V lost 4 bases, J lost 2 bases, and 12 bases lay in between. The CDR3 is made up of 15 amino acids. The CDR3 bases are TGCGCCAGCAGCGTCCAGGGAAGCAACACCGGGGAGCTGTTTTTT. Translated: CASSVQGSNTGELFF.

This chain links TRBV7-9 with TRBJ2-3; D is ambiguous. The germline gives CDR1 SEHNR, CDR2 FQNEAQ (reference sequence). This CDR3 has 12 amino acids. The ends were cut back, 2 bases at V and 4 bases at J, with 4 bases in the middle. The CDR3 reads CASSLFADTQYF. As DNA, the CDR3 is TGTGCCAGCAGCTTATTCGCAGATACGCAGTATTTT.

This clone was observed a handful of times. The V and J genes are TRBV4-2 and TRBJ2-5; 10 nucleotides agree with TRBD1. CDR3 length: 16 residues. V was clipped by 1 base and J by 3 bases; unmatched bases: 5. Germline V CDR1 and CDR2: LGHNA, YNFKEQ. The DNA of the CDR3 is TGTGCCAGCAGCCAAGTGTCCGGACAGGGGGAAGAGACCCAGTACTTC. It yields the protein CASSQVSGQGEETQYF.